The entry that follows covers one T cell receptor beta chain sequence. Germline CDR1 LNHNV, CDR2 YYDKDF (reference sequence). The CDR3 is 14 amino acids. Trimming took 1 base from V and 0 from J, leaving 7 bases between them. Researchers used 5'RACE with constant-segment primers to make TCR alpha and TCR beta cDNA libraries that carry sample barcodes and UMIs. TCRdb ran MiXCR on the 5' RACE reads and lists one entry per CDR3 protein. The top ten clones hold around 12% of a sample with hundreds of thousands of distinct CDR3 sequences, roughly 18% of them seen once. These data are taken from a study of T-cell memory formation after mild COVID-19.

The receptor was derived from an adult woman who had mild COVID-19 (a few samples of this study predate the infection). Cell type and time point are not known. This sequence joins TRBV15 and TRBJ2-7; D is possibly TRBD1 (6 bases). The sample consisted of PBMCs or a T cell subset sorted from them (not recorded which). CDR3 residues: CATSRGTDSYEQYF. The DNA of the CDR3 is TGTGCCACCAGCAGAGGGACAGACTCCTACGAGCAGTACTTC.